These T cell receptor beta chains were read from a single sample in a study of long-term antiretroviral therapy in people with HIV. Produced via immunoSEQ multiplex PCR; TCRdb's table is partial and in-frame only. The sample includes under 25,000 clones, roughly 70% seen only once; the top ten take less than 10%. The sample consisted of unsorted PBMCs, taken 0.5 years before starting antiretroviral therapy. These receptors were collected from a man aged 18 to 30 with HIV. CDR3s include the opening cysteine and the closing phenylalanine or tryptophan. The D gene is left open where the match is weak. Size tells how often a clone was seen (once, few, many) or the class of an expanded clone, and some rows leave it out.

j_call	clone_size	v_call	d_call	cdr3_aa	cdr3_nt
TRBJ2-7	-	TRBV27	TRBD1	CASSLADRGQVEQYF	TGTGCCAGCAGTTTAGCCGACAGGGGGCAGGTCGAGCAGTACTTC
TRBJ2-7	once	TRBV11-3	-	CASSWGNEPHLEQYF	TGTGCCAGCAGCTGGGGGAATGAGCCCCACCTCGAGCAGTACTTC
TRBJ2-1	once	TRBV7-9	TRBD2	CASSVPPTLSGSYTDEQFF	TGTGCCAGCAGCGTCCCCCCCACCCTCAGCGGGAGTTATACCGATGAGCAGTTCTTC
TRBJ2-5	-	TRBV28	-	CASSLPTGPRETQYF	TGTGCCAGCAGTTTGCCAACAGGCCCGAGGGAGACCCAGTACTTC
TRBJ2-7	-	TRBV18	-	CASSPQPPWAATYEQYF	TGTGCCAGCTCACCCCAGCCGCCCTGGGCGGCCACCTACGAGCAGTACTTC
TRBJ1-2	-	TRBV9	-	CASSVVGGHYGYTF	TGTGCCAGCAGCGTAGTCGGGGGCCACTATGGCTACACCTTC
TRBJ2-3	-	TRBV5-1	TRBD2	CASSLSGGAADTQYF	TGCGCCAGCAGCTTAAGCGGGGGGGCCGCAGATACGCAGTATTTT
TRBJ2-7	few	TRBV2	-	CASSAAAEMPSSYEQYF	TGTGCCAGCAGTGCTGCAGCCGAAATGCCCTCTTCTTACGAGCAGTACTTC
TRBJ2-7	-	TRBV25-1	-	CASSERGPGLDEQYF	TGTGCCAGCAGTGAACGCGGCCCGGGGTTGGACGAGCAGTACTTC
TRBJ1-1	-	TRBV27	-	CASSRSVPRNTEAFF	TGTGCCAGCAGCCGGAGTGTACCCAGGAACACTGAAGCTTTCTTT
TRBJ1-1	-	TRBV10-3	TRBD1	CAISESGHEQGVAEAFF	TGTGCCATCAGTGAGTCCGGACACGAACAGGGGGTCGCTGAAGCTTTCTTT
TRBJ2-1	-	TRBV7-9	TRBD1	CASSPLGDSDNEQFF	TGTGCCAGCAGCCCCCTCGGGGACAGCGACAATGAGCAGTTCTTC
TRBJ2-7	few	TRBV7-6	-	CASSGGQGGIYEQYF	TGTGCCAGCAGTGGGGGCCAAGGGGGGATCTACGAGCAGTACTTC
TRBJ2-7	-	TRBV5-4	-	CASSFMASVTYEQYF	TGTGCCAGCAGCTTTATGGCTAGCGTTACCTACGAGCAGTACTTC
TRBJ2-5	once	TRBV7-6	-	CASSMLEGIETQYF	TGTGCCAGCTCAATGTTGGAGGGTATAGAGACCCAGTACTTC
TRBJ1-1	-	TRBV5-1	-	CASSSSMNTEAFF	TGCGCCAGCAGCTCCTCTATGAACACTGAAGCTTTCTTT
TRBJ1-1	-	TRBV1	-	CTSSQTPQGLNTEAFF	TGCACCAGCAGCCAAACCCCACAGGGACTGAACACTGAAGCTTTCTTT
TRBJ1-2	-	TRBV11-1	TRBD1	CASSLGQNYGYTF	TGTGCCAGCAGCCTGGGACAGAACTATGGCTACACCTTC
TRBJ2-2	once	TRBV19	-	CASSSRTANTGELFF	TGTGCCAGTAGTTCCCGGACCGCGAACACCGGGGAGCTGTTTTTT
TRBJ2-3	few	TRBV14	-	CASSQIQGGTDTQYF	TGTGCCAGCAGCCAAATCCAGGGCGGCACAGATACGCAGTATTTT
TRBJ2-7	once	TRBV4-3	-	CASSQGAKYEQYF	TGCGCCAGCAGCCAAGGCGCGAAGTACGAGCAGTACTTC
TRBJ2-7	few	TRBV19	TRBD1	CASSIQGTAYEQYF	TGTGCCAGTAGTATACAAGGGACAGCCTACGAGCAGTACTTC
TRBJ1-5	-	TRBV15	-	CATSSPDAALGEPQHF	TGTGCCACCAGCAGCCCTGACGCCGCCCTAGGGGAGCCCCAGCATTTT